These 10 T cell receptor beta chains were sequenced from one sample in a study of cytomegalovirus exposure and HLA in healthy donors. A multiplex PCR was run with 60 Vbeta primers and 13 Jbeta primers. Sequenced by immunoSEQ multiplex PCR; TCRdb stores in-frame clones only, minus some. The sample includes some 100,000 clones, about 80% of them seen just once. The sample consisted of PBMCs. These receptors originate from a woman aged 40-49 years in good health and CMV-seropositive.

V is TRBV2 and J is TRBJ1-5; D may be TRBD1 (5 bases). The germline V gene has CDR1 SNHLY and CDR2 FYNNEI. The V gene lost 8 bases and the J gene lost 4 bases, with 9 bases spanning the gap. This CDR3 is 12 amino acids long. CDR3 bases: TGTGCCAGCTGGGGCGGAAATCAGCCCCAGCATTTT. Translation: CASWGGNQPQHF.

The chain combines TRBV30 with TRBJ1-5; D is undetermined. Per germline, CDR1 GTSNPN and CDR2 SVGIG (reference sequence). V was trimmed by 2 bases and J by 0 bases, leaving 11 bases between them. CDR3 length: 15 amino acids. CDR3 residues: CAWSPGTYSNQPQHF. For the CDR3, the DNA is TGTGCCTGGAGTCCGGGTACCTATAGCAATCAGCCCCAGCATTTT.

The DNA of the CDR3 is TGTGCCAGCAGTTTCCCCAGGACAGGCGCCACTAACTATGGCTACACCTTC. It encodes CASSFPRTGATNYGYTF. V is TRBV28 and J is TRBJ1-2; 7 bases agree with TRBD1. There are 17 residues in the CDR3. V shed 3 bases and J 0 bases; nucleotides not matched to a gene: 10. CDR1 is MDHEN and CDR2 is SYDVKM in the germline V gene.

This clone occurred a few times. This chain joins TRBV10-3 and TRBJ1-5; possible D gene TRBD1, 6 bases. V lost 11 bases and J 9 bases, leaving 23 bases between the germline ends. This CDR3 has 14 amino acids. Germline V gives CDR1 ENHRY, CDR2 SYGVKD. CDR3: CAPSLGTFVGPQHF. The CDR3 DNA reads as TGTGCCCCAAGCCTCGGGACATTCGTCGGGCCCCAGCATTTT.

The chain is built from TRBV30 and TRBJ2-7, with 7 nucleotides matching TRBD1. Trimming took 5 bases from V and 0 from J; bases not matched to a gene: 1. Germline V gene sequence: CDR1 GTSNPN, CDR2 SVGIG (reference sequence). CDR3 length: 12 residues. In nucleotides, the CDR3 is TGTGCCTGGGGGGACAGCTCCTACGAGCAGTACTTC. This encodes CAWGDSSYEQYF. The variable domain in full, with the rest retrieved from reference TRBV30 and TRBJ2-7, is SQTIHQWPATLVQPVGSPLSLECTVEGTSNPNLYWYRQAAGRGLQLLFYSVGIGQISSEVPQNLSASRPQDRQFILSSKKLLLSDSGFYLCAWGDSSYEQYFGPGTRLTVT.

The V and J genes are TRBV11-1 and TRBJ2-3, with 9 positions matching TRBD2. Trimming took 5 bases from V and 1 from J; bases not matched to a gene: 10. The CDR3 loop spans 17 amino acids. Germline lookup yields CDR1 SGHAT and CDR2 FQDESV (reference sequence). The CDR3 loop reads CASSEAGAGGGTDTQYF. The CDR3 bases are TGTGCCAGCAGCGAAGCGGGAGCGGGGGGTGGCACAGATACGCAGTATTTT. Together with reference TRBV11-1 and TRBJ2-3, the CDR3 gives the full variable domain: EAEVAQSPRYKITEKSQAVAFWCDPISGHATLYWYRQILGQGPELLVQFQDESVVDDSQLPKDRFSAERLKGVDSTLKIQPAELGDSAMYLCASSEAGAGGGTDTQYFGPGTRLTVL.

This clone was observed a few times. The chain employs TRBV19 and TRBJ2-1; TRBD2 might be the D (6 bases). V shed 6 bases and J shed 4 bases, with 19 bases lying between them. The germline gives CDR1 LNHDA, CDR2 SQIVND (reference sequence). This CDR3 is 16 amino acids long. The chain's CDR3 is CASRSSSVERYNEQFF. The CDR3 DNA sequence: TGTGCCAGTAGGTCCTCTAGCGTGGAGAGGTACAATGAGCAGTTCTTC.

The chain joins TRBV7-9 to TRBJ2-4; possible D gene TRBD1, 5 bases. The CDR3 runs 18 residues. With 0 bases removed from V and 2 bases from J, the gap between germline ends came to 17 bases. The germline gives CDR1 SEHNR, CDR2 FQNEAQ (reference sequence). The CDR3 DNA reads TGTGCCAGCAGCTTAGCCCCGCCAGGGATGGGTTCCAAAAACATTCAGTACTTC. The encoded protein is CASSLAPPGMGSKNIQYF.

The chain has TRBV25-1 and TRBJ2-1, with a possible D match to TRBD1 (5 bases). The CDR3 extends over 12 amino acids. V lost 7 bases, J lost 3 bases, and 7 bases lay in between. Germline V gives CDR1 MGHDK, CDR2 SYGVNS. CDR3 protein: CASMTDYNEQFF. CDR3 DNA: TGTGCCAGCATGACAGACTACAATGAGCAGTTCTTC.

The V gene is TRBV6-6, the J gene TRBJ1-3; D gene uncertain. Germline V gene data show CDR1 as MNHNY and CDR2 as SVGAGI (reference sequence). The CDR3 contains 12 residues. V was pared by 4 bases and J by 7 bases, with 8 bases between. CDR3 bases: TGTGCCAGCAGTTCCGTTCGGAACACCATATATTTT. Residues: CASSSVRNTIYF.